The source of this TCR beta chain is a study of CD8+ T cells in alopecia areata. For the study at large: Female C3H/HeJ mice aged 7-10 weeks were given skin from C3H/HeJ graft donors, 6-12 months old, that had spontaneous alopecia.

A note on this clone: Its matching antigen is unknown. Mouse gene names apply. The DNA ends 4 residues before the CDR3 does, and the rest of the CDR3 is filled in from the germline J gene. Other DNA sequences from this sample encode an identical CDR3 as well.

Broader study findings: TCR sharing was clearer in mice than between patients, perhaps partly owing to patient HLA diversity.

The V end lost 1 base, the J end lost 0 bases, and 7 bases lay between the germline ends. Germline V gives CDR1 NSHNY, CDR2 SYGAGN. This CDR3 region has 15 residues. Once RNA had been extracted, it was reverse transcribed into cDNA to act as the sequencing template. Assay used: immunoSEQ multiplex PCR; TCRdb lists only in-frame clones, some missing. Recorded here are 270,000 or so clones, none singletons. A panel of CD4, CD8alpha, NKG2D, NKG2ACE and other markers served to sort pooled cutaneous lymph node cells. This sequence joins TRBV13-1 and TRBJ2-2, with D unclear. The sample taken for sequencing was CD4+ T cells sorted from a lymph node. The TCR was taken from a C3H/HeJ mouse with alopecia areata. This mouse strain has H2-k as its MHC haplotype. CDR3: CASSDRLANTGQLYF. The CDR3 DNA, read in part, is TGTGCCAGCAGTGATAGACTAGCAAACACCGGG.